Listed below are T cell receptor beta chains from one sample, sequenced in a study of cytomegalovirus exposure and HLA in healthy donors. Data came from immunoSEQ multiplex PCR; TCRdb stores just in-frame clones and leaves some out. The sample has fewer than 70,000 clones; approximately 83% are singletons. The material sequenced was PBMCs. The receptor set was obtained from a human donor in good health. CDR3s include the opening cysteine and the closing phenylalanine or tryptophan. Each record gives: V gene, J gene, clone size, CDR3 protein. Size tells how often a clone was seen (once, few, many) or the class of an expanded clone, and some rows leave it out.

>TRBV10-1|TRBJ2-2|-
CASSSGDKHTGELFF
>TRBV4-2|TRBJ2-1|-
CASSQEGLRQSSYNEQFF
>TRBV5-1|TRBJ2-3|-
CASSLPSGSDTQYF
>TRBV6-1|TRBJ2-7|-
CASSRDREYEQYF
>TRBV10-3|TRBJ1-5|-
CAIRGTGDQPQHF
>TRBV7-9|TRBJ1-6|-
CASSFQGGGSPLHF
>TRBV7-9|TRBJ2-2|-
CASSPKWGRETGELFF
>TRBV5-8|TRBJ2-2|-
CASSLVWGRDTGELFF
>TRBV6-6|TRBJ1-5|-
CASSSTGGLAQPQHF
>TRBV6-1|TRBJ2-1|-
CASSETGDYNEQFF
>TRBV27|TRBJ2-5|-
CASSKGTGARDQETQYF
>TRBV30|TRBJ1-2|-
CAWSARGTSNYGYTF
>TRBV4-3|TRBJ1-2|-
CASSQVDREHGYTF
>TRBV7-3|TRBJ1-2|-
CASSLSREAGYTF
>TRBV7-3|TRBJ2-1|-
CASSLDRGHGEQFF
>TRBV5-1|TRBJ1-1|-
CASSFVGENRVAFF
>TRBV7-8|TRBJ2-1|few
CASSLGGGLAGGPYNEQFF
>TRBV4-3|TRBJ1-5|-
CASSLQIYSNQPQHF
>TRBV5-6|TRBJ1-5|-
CASSRDSNQPQHF
>TRBV30|TRBJ1-2|-
CAWKRDRLTGYTF
>TRBV10-3|TRBJ2-1|-
CAISVGLGYNEQFF
>TRBV6-5|TRBJ2-5|-
CASRPLAGGPGEQYF
>TRBV9|TRBJ2-7|-
CASSANSGLLGEQYF
>TRBV7-7|TRBJ2-5|-
CASSPSGVFLETQYF
>TRBV7-8|TRBJ2-1|-
CASSFWTSGSYNEQFF